The source of this T cell receptor (beta chain) is a study of T cell responses to AZD1222 COVID-19 vaccine. Overall study context: Both about-4-week and about-12-week second-dose recipients were combined. General observations from the study: Increased Spike-specific TCR breadth and depth were observed after two AZD1222 doses. Spike regions recognized by vaccine-associated CD4 TCRs spanned the protein, led by 160-218 and 743-854. Donors, mostly white British, included more females; clonal diversity was possibly underestimated.

Germline values: CDR1 KGHSH, CDR2 LQKENI. The V end was cut by 6 bases, the J end by 3 bases, with 15 bases between. The CDR3 runs 15 residues. Points on this clone: Its matching antigen is unknown.

Sequenced by immunoSEQ multiplex PCR; TCRdb stores in-frame clones only, minus some. The table includes 110,000 to 150,000 clones, 90% to 95% detected once. The sample was peripheral blood, taken on day 0 of AZD1222 vaccination. The TCR sequence derives from an adult in good health. The V and J genes are TRBV18 and TRBJ1-5; D may be TRBD1 (5 bases). CDR3 in DNA: TGTGCCAGCTCCCGCGGACGGGGGAACAATCAGCCCCAGCATTTT. Its translation is CASSRGRGNNQPQHF.